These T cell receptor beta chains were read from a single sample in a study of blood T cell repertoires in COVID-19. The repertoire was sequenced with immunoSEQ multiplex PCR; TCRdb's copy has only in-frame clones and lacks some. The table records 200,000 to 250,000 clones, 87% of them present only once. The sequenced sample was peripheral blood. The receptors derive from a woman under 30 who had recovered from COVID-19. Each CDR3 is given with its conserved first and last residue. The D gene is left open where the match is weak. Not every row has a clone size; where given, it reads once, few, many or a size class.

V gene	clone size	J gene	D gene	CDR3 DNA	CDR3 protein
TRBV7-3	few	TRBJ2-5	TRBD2	TGTGCCAGCAGCTTAACAGGGACTAGCGGTGAGACCCAGTACTTC	CASSLTGTSGETQYF
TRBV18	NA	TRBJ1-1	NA	TGTGCCAGCTCACCACAGGGGGTACCCACTGAAGCTTTCTTT	CASSPQGVPTEAFF
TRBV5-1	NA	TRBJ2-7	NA	TGCGCCAGCAGCTTGGAAGGGGTCTACGAGCAGTACTTC	CASSLEGVYEQYF
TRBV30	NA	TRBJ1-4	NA	TGTGCCTGGAGTCACATTTTGGGAGCAACTAATGAAAAACTGTTTTTT	CAWSHILGATNEKLFF
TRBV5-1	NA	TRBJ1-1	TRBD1	TGCGCCAGCAGCTCGGGGACAGGTTCTGAAGCTTTCTTT	CASSSGTGSEAFF
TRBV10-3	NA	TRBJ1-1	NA	TGTGCAAGTGGGCAGGTGAACACTGAAGCTTTCTTT	CASGQVNTEAFF
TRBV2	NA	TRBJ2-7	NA	TGTGCCAGATCCGCGGGACAGACCTACGAGCAGTACTTC	CARSAGQTYEQYF
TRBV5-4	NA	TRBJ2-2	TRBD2	TGTGCCAGCAGCTTGGGGGGAGCGGGAGGGCAGAACACCGGGGAGCTGTTTTTT	CASSLGGAGGQNTGELFF
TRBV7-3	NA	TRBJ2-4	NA	TGTGCCAGCAGCTCAACCGGGACTGGGGACATTCAGTACTTC	CASSSTGTGDIQYF
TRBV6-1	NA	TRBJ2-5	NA	TGTGCCAGCAGTGAGGGCCGGAAAGAGACCCAGTACTTC	CASSEGRKETQYF
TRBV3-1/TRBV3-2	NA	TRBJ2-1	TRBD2	TGTGCCAGCAGCAGGATTAGCGGGAGTACCGATGAGCAGTTCTTC	CASSRISGSTDEQFF
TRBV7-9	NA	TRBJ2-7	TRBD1	TGTGCCAGCAGCTTAGTCGGTCGGGACAGGGGATCCTACGAGCAGTACTTC	CASSLVGRDRGSYEQYF
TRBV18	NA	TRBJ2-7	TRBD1	TGTGCCAGCTCATCGCAGGGGGTCACCTACGAGCAGTACTTC	CASSSQGVTYEQYF
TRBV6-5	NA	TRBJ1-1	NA	TGTGCCAGTAACAGGGAGTGGGGAACTGAAGCTTTCTTT	CASNREWGTEAFF
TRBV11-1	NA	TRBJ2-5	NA	TGTGCCAGCAGCCGAGCGCAGGGAGAGACCCAGTACTTC	CASSRAQGETQYF
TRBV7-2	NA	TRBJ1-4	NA	TGTGCCAGCAGCTCAAAGGCTGGGGGGTTTGAAAAACTGTTTTTT	CASSSKAGGFEKLFF
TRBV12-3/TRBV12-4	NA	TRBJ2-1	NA	TGTGCCAGCAGTTTAGGGAGGGAGCAGTTCTTC	CASSLGREQFF
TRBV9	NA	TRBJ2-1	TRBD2	TGTGCCAGCAGCACCCGCATTCCGGGCTTGGGGCGGGAGTCCCACAATGAGCAGTTCTTC	CASSTRIPGLGRESHNEQFF
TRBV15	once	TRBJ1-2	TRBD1	TGTGCCACCAGCAGAGACAGGGGGTACTATGGCTACACCTTC	CATSRDRGYYGYTF
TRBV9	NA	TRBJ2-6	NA	TGTGCCAGCAGCCCTAGTAGTGGAGGTTTCCCCGACGTCCTGACTTTC	CASSPSSGGFPDVLTF
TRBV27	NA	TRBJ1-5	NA	TGTGCCAGCAGTCCAGGCCGGCTTGGGCCCCAGCATTTT	CASSPGRLGPQHF
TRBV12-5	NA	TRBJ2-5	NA	TGTGCTAGTGGTTTGAGGCGGCTAGCCGGGATGGGGGAGACCCAGTACTTC	CASGLRRLAGMGETQYF
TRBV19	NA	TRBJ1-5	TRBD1	TGTGCCAGTAGTATAGAAGGGACAGGGCCGAATCAGCCCCAGCATTTT	CASSIEGTGPNQPQHF
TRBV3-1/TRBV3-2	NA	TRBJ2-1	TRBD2	TGTGCCAGCAGCCAATTGGCACTAGCGGTCTACAATGAGCAGTTCTTC	CASSQLALAVYNEQFF
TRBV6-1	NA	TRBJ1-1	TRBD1	TGTGCCAGCAGTGTCCCGGGACAGGGACGTAACACTGAAGCTTTCTTT	CASSVPGQGRNTEAFF
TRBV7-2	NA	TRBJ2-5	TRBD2	TGTGCCAGCAGGATAGCGGGAGGGCCAGAGACCCAGTACTTC	CASRIAGGPETQYF
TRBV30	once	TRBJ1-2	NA	TGTGCCTGGAGTGGGCCAGGGGAAGGCTACACCTTC	CAWSGPGEGYTF
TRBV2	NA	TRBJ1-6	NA	TGTGCCAGCAGTACAGGAGACTCCGTCTCCTATAATTCACCCCTCCACTTT	CASSTGDSVSYNSPLHF
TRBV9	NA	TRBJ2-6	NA	TGTGCCAGCAGCGTCAGTGGGGGCGGTGGGGCCAACGTCCTGACTTTC	CASSVSGGGGANVLTF
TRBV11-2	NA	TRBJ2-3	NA	TGTGCCAGCAGCCCCGTCCGGAGGGGGGGAGTAGATACGCAGTATTTT	CASSPVRRGGVDTQYF
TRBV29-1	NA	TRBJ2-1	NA	TGCAGCGTTGAAGGGATGACAATCGGGCGGGACAATGAGCAGTTCTTC	CSVEGMTIGRDNEQFF
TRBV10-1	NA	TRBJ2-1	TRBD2	TGCGCCAGCAGTTTAGCGGGAGGGTACAATGAGCAGTTCTTC	CASSLAGGYNEQFF
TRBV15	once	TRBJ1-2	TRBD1	TGTGCCACCAGTCCCCCCGGGACAGGCGTCTATGGCTACACCTTC	CATSPPGTGVYGYTF
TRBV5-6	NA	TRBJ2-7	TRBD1	TGTGCCAGCAGCTCACAGGGGTACGAGCAGTACTTC	CASSSQGYEQYF
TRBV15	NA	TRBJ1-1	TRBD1	TGTGCCACCAGCCCTACCCCACAGGGGGCGAGGACTGAAGCTTTCTTT	CATSPTPQGARTEAFF
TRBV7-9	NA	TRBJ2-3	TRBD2	TGTGCCAGCAGCTCTACCGGGACTAGTACAGATACGCAGTATTTT	CASSSTGTSTDTQYF
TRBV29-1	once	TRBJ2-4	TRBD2	TGCAGCGTCCTGCGAGGGAGGGGTCTGGCCAAAAACATTCAGTACTTC	CSVLRGRGLAKNIQYF
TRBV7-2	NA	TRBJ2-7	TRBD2	TGTGCCAGCAGCCTCGGCGGGAGGATCAACGAGCAGTACTTC	CASSLGGRINEQYF